The rows below give T cell receptor beta chains drawn from one sample of a study of cytomegalovirus exposure and HLA in healthy donors. Here immunoSEQ multiplex PCR was the method, and the copy in TCRdb shows in-frame clones only, minus some. The sample records 140,000 or so clones, more than 80% being singletons. The sequenced sample consisted of PBMCs. Source of these receptors: a young woman in good health and CMV-seropositive. The CDR3 runs from the conserved cysteine through the conserved F or W. A D gene is named only where the DNA matches it firmly. The size of a clone is reported for some rows only, either as once, few or many, or as a class for expanded clones.

TRBJ2-5	-	-	12	TRBV6-6	TGTGCCAGCAGTTACAGGGGTGAGACCCAGTACTTC	CASSYRGETQYF
TRBJ2-7	-	TRBD1	15	TRBV5-1	TGCGCCAGCAGCTTGGAGCACAGGGGTAAGACCGAGCAGTACTTC	CASSLEHRGKTEQYF
TRBJ2-5	-	TRBD2	16	TRBV11-2	TGTGCCAGCAGCTTATACCAGGGACTAGCGGGAGAGACCCAGTACTTC	CASSLYQGLAGETQYF
TRBJ2-2	-	TRBD2	16	TRBV27	TGTGCCAGCAGGGGACTAGCGGGAGGTAGGACCGGGGAGCTGTTTTTT	CASRGLAGGRTGELFF
TRBJ2-2	-	-	17	TRBV5-1	TGCGCCAGCAGCTTGGTAAAGGTCGGGTCGAACACCGGGGAGCTGTTTTTT	CASSLVKVGSNTGELFF
TRBJ1-2	-	-	15	TRBV7-8	TGTGCCAGCAGCTTAGGGGCATCTACTAACTATGGCTACACCTTC	CASSLGASTNYGYTF
TRBJ1-3	-	TRBD1	11	TRBV6-1	TGTGCCGGACAGGGGGCCTACACCATATATTTT	CAGQGAYTIYF
TRBJ2-3	-	TRBD1	18	TRBV5-1	TGCGCCAGCAGCTTGAGGGGGCCCCAGGGCCCTTTCACAGATACGCAGTATTTT	CASSLRGPQGPFTDTQYF
TRBJ1-1	-	-	17	TRBV18	TGTGCCAGCTCACCGCTGATTACAGGGTTCATGAACACTGAAGCTTTCTTT	CASSPLITGFMNTEAFF
TRBJ2-5	-	TRBD1	12	TRBV2	TGTGCCAGCAGGGGCAGGGGGGAGACCCAGTACTTC	CASRGRGETQYF
TRBJ1-5	-	-	15	TRBV7-8	TGTGCCAGCGGAGCAAGGTCCCGGGGCAATCAGCCCCAGCATTTT	CASGARSRGNQPQHF
TRBJ2-1	-	-	21	TRBV4-1	TGCGCCAGCAGCCAACCCACCCGTCAAGGAGAGGGCCTTGGGGTACACAATGAGCAGTTCTTC	CASSQPTRQGEGLGVHNEQFF
TRBJ2-3	-	TRBD2	16	TRBV4-1	TGCGCCAGCAGCCTACTAGCGGCTGAAGATGGAGATACGCAGTATTTT	CASSLLAAEDGDTQYF
TRBJ2-4	-	-	15	TRBV6-5	TGTGCCAGCTACACCGCGGGGGCTTCCAAAAACATTCAGTACTTC	CASYTAGASKNIQYF
TRBJ2-5	-	TRBD2	14	TRBV7-6	TGTGCCAGCAGCTTCTGGCGCGGGGGGGAGACCCAGTACTTC	CASSFWRGGETQYF
TRBJ1-2	-	-	14	TRBV11-3	TGTGCCAGCAGCGAGCAACAGTTTAACTATGGCTACACCTTC	CASSEQQFNYGYTF
TRBJ2-3	-	-	14	TRBV11-3	TGTGCCAGCAGCTCAGGATTTCAGGGTGATACGCAGTATTTT	CASSSGFQGDTQYF
TRBJ2-2	-	TRBD2	17	TRBV4-1	TGCGCCAGCAGCCAAGATCTGGGGGGAGGGCCGGACGGGGAGCTGTTTTTT	CASSQDLGGGPDGELFF
TRBJ2-5	-	TRBD2	18	TRBV5-1	TGCGCCAGCAGCTTGGGCGGGACTAGCGGAGGCTACCAAGAGACCCAGTACTTC	CASSLGGTSGGYQETQYF
TRBJ2-7	-	-	16	TRBV7-2	TGTGCCAGCAGCTTCGGACCTACAGGGAGCTCCTACGAGCAGTACTTC	CASSFGPTGSSYEQYF
TRBJ2-1	-	-	15	TRBV15	TGTGCCACCAGCAGAGTGGGGAGCTCCTACAATGAGCAGTTCTTC	CATSRVGSSYNEQFF
TRBJ2-5	-	-	15	TRBV7-2	TGTGCCAGCAGCTCACAGGGACTAAGAGGAGAGACCCAGTACTTC	CASSSQGLRGETQYF
TRBJ2-7	-	TRBD1	11	TRBV6-5	TGTGCCAGCAACAGGGGTGACGAGCAGTACTTC	CASNRGDEQYF
TRBJ2-1	-	-	13	TRBV5-1	TGCGCCAGCAGCTTGGAATTATACAATGAGCAGTTCTTC	CASSLELYNEQFF
TRBJ1-4	-	-	16	TRBV7-9	TGTGCCAGCAGCTTAAGAGGTTACTCGGCTAATGAAAAACTGTTTTTT	CASSLRGYSANEKLFF
TRBJ1-2	-	TRBD1	16	TRBV6-1	TGTGCCAGCAGTGGGGACAGCGCCCATCCTAACTATGGCTACACCTTC	CASSGDSAHPNYGYTF
TRBJ1-2	-	TRBD1	14	TRBV5-6	TGTGCCAGCAGCTTCGGACAGGGGACCTATGGCTACACCTTC	CASSFGQGTYGYTF
TRBJ2-7	-	TRBD1	14	TRBV4-1	TGCGCCAGCAGCCGACAGGGGAATTCCTACGAGCAGTACTTC	CASSRQGNSYEQYF
TRBJ2-2	-	TRBD2	15	TRBV27	TGTGCCAGCGGTCCGGGGGGGCGTGGGACCGGGGAGCTGTTTTTT	CASGPGGRGTGELFF
TRBJ1-1	-	-	13	TRBV4-1	TGCGCCAGCAGCCAAGAGCGGGTCCTTGAAGCTTTCTTT	CASSQERVLEAFF
TRBJ2-1	once	TRBD2	12	TRBV29-1	TGCAGCGTTCGGGAGCGGGGGGATGAGCAGTTCTTC	CSVRERGDEQFF
TRBJ1-5	-	TRBD1	14	TRBV19	TGTGCCAGTAGTATAAGACAGGGTGATCAGCCCCAGCATTTT	CASSIRQGDQPQHF
TRBJ2-7	few	TRBD2	13	TRBV7-8	TGTGCCAGCAGTGGACTAGGGCGGTACGAGCAGTACTTC	CASSGLGRYEQYF
TRBJ2-1	-	-	14	TRBV5-5	TGTGCCAGCAGCTTCCAGCGGGTCTACAATGAGCAGTTCTTC	CASSFQRVYNEQFF
TRBJ2-3	-	TRBD2	16	TRBV7-9	TGTGCCAGCACCCGCGGGGGGGGAGGGAGCACAAATACGCAGTATTTT	CASTRGGGGSTNTQYF
TRBJ1-1	-	-	15	TRBV5-4	TGTGCCAGCAGCTTGGGGCAGGGTTGGAACACTGAAGCTTTCTTT	CASSLGQGWNTEAFF
TRBJ2-1	-	TRBD2	15	TRBV5-1	TGCGCCAGCAGCTTGGGGGGACTAGGAGTCGATGAGCAGTTCTTC	CASSLGGLGVDEQFF
TRBJ2-7	-	-	14	TRBV10-2	TGCGCCAGCTCCTGGACCCGAAGGGACTCCGAGCAGTACTTC	CASSWTRRDSEQYF
TRBJ2-7	-	-	16	TRBV14	TGTGCCAGCAGCCAGGCCGGAGGGGCGAAACCCTACGAGCAGTACTTC	CASSQAGGAKPYEQYF
TRBJ1-2	-	-	15	TRBV5-4	TGTGCCAGCAGCTTGGAACAGGATCCATCTTATGGCTACACCTTC	CASSLEQDPSYGYTF
TRBJ2-4	-	TRBD2	15	TRBV6-5	TGTGCCAGCAGTTACGGGCCGGGAGGAGGAAACATTCAGTACTTC	CASSYGPGGGNIQYF
TRBJ2-7	once	TRBD1	14	TRBV2	TGTGCCAGCAGGCCGGGACAGAGTTCCTACGAGCAGTACTTC	CASRPGQSSYEQYF
TRBJ2-7	-	-	15	TRBV2	TGTGCCAGCAAGGCATACTCGCCTAGCTCCTACGAGCAGTACTTC	CASKAYSPSSYEQYF
TRBJ1-2	-	-	14	TRBV5-1	TGCGCCAGCAGCTTGGCCGCAGGGATAAGAGGCTACACCTTC	CASSLAAGIRGYTF
TRBJ2-2	-	TRBD1	16	TRBV18	TGTGCCAGCTCACCACTCCGACAGGGATCCACCGGGGAGCTGTTTTTT	CASSPLRQGSTGELFF
TRBJ2-2	-	TRBD1	15	TRBV5-6	TGTGCCAGCAGCGAGGGACAGTCAAACACCGGGGAGCTGTTTTTT	CASSEGQSNTGELFF
TRBJ1-5	-	TRBD1	16	TRBV7-8	TGTGCCAGCAGCTTTGACCGGGACAGCCTCAATCAGCCCCAGCATTTT	CASSFDRDSLNQPQHF
TRBJ2-3	-	TRBD1	17	TRBV11-2	TGTGCCAGCAGCTCCGGCGTGGCAGGGGGCTGGTCAGATACGCAGTATTTT	CASSSGVAGGWSDTQYF
TRBJ2-2	-	TRBD2	17	TRBV11-2	TGTGCCAGCAGCTTAGGGACTAGCGGGAGCCTACACGGGGAGCTGTTTTTT	CASSLGTSGSLHGELFF
TRBJ1-1	-	-	13	TRBV9	TGTGCCAGCAGCCTAGACGGGAACACTGAAGCTTTCTTT	CASSLDGNTEAFF